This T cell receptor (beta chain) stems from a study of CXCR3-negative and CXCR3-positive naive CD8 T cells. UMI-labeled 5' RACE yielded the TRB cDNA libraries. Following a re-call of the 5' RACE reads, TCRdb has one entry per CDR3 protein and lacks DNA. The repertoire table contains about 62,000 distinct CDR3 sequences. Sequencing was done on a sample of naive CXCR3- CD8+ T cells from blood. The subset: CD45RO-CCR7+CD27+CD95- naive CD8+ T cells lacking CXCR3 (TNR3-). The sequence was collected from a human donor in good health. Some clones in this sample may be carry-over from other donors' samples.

The CDR3 loop is CASSLGQRFYEQYF. This rearrangement joins TRBV5-1 to TRBJ2-7. Germline V gene sequence: CDR1 SGHRS, CDR2 YFSETQ. The CDR3 spans 14 residues.